The present TCR beta chain was sequenced within a study of shared clonotypes between healthy human individuals. For this clone: The antigen remains unidentified.

Each cell subset's genomic DNA was divided evenly among several immunoSEQ plates. Template for every sorted-subset replicate PCR totaled about 200 ng DNA, around 32,000 T cell genomes. Sequencing was performed with immunoSEQ multiplex PCR; in TCRdb, only in-frame clones are kept and a portion is missing. Here the sample spans about 2 million clones, around 96% being singletons. CD45RO-negative CD8 cells positively selected for CCR7 made up the naive population, which excluded terminally differentiated effector memory CD45RA+ cells. Free of recent acute infections or vaccinations, the donors were healthy HIV-negative adults. Germline-derived CDR1 and CDR2 are SEHNR and FQNEAQ (reference sequence). V lost 2 bases and J 5 bases, leaving 10 bases between the germline ends. CDR3 length equals 14 residues. Study-level results: Rarefaction showed that sequencing of sorted subsets was incomplete (despite large depth).

The chain recombines TRBV7-9 with TRBJ1-5, with D perhaps matching TRBD1 (6 bases). The sequence derives from a man between 18 and 29 years old in good health. The specimen was naive CD8+ T cells sorted from blood. The CDR3 loop is CASSLMDSYQPQHF. CDR3 nucleotide sequence: TGTGCCAGCAGCTTAATGGACAGTTATCAGCCCCAGCATTTT.